Sequencing of this T cell receptor beta chain was carried out in a study of graft-versus-host responses after intestinal transplantation. About the research overall: Isolated intestinal, liver-intestinal, or multivisceral transplants had been given to the recipients. Anti-thymocyte globulin was used for induction in all recipients, who then took tacrolimus and steroids for approximately 3 years.

V dropped 3 bases and J dropped 2 bases, with 7 bases sitting between them. Germline lookup yields CDR1 KGHSH and CDR2 LQKENI. This CDR3 contains 13 residues. Some clones are missing from TCRdb's copy, which holds only in-frame ones; the method was immunoSEQ multiplex PCR. Among 85,000 to 100,000 clones listed, 86% were seen once. Sequenced material: PBMCs, taken 255 days after intestinal transplant. The chain carries TRBV18 and TRBJ1-2; D gene uncertain. This TCR derives from a human patient who received an intestinal transplant, so some T cells may come from the graft donor. CDR3 nucleotides: TGTGCCAGCTCACCCGGGGTCAACTATGGCTACACCTTC. This gives the protein CASSPGVNYGYTF. Full variable domain (outside the CDR3, taken from reference TRBV18 and TRBJ1-2): NAGVMQNPRHLVRRRGQEARLRCSPMKGHSHVYWYRQLPEEGLKFMVYLQKENIIDESGMPKERFSAEFPKEGPSILRIQQVVRGDSAAYFCASSPGVNYGYTFGSGTRLTVV.